These T cell receptor beta chains were read from a single sample in a study of liver allograft versus peripheral blood T cells. MiXCR was run by TCRdb on the reads, yielding one entry per CDR3 protein. The sample has 5,000 to 6,500 distinct CDR3 sequences, around 14% seen once. The receptor source for this set is a human patient who had a liver transplant. The T cells may partly be graft donor cells. Both conserved end residues are part of each CDR3. D genes are given only for firm matches. Clone size is stated in some rows and not others, as once, few, many or a class when expanded.

TGTGCCAGCAGGAGTTGGGGTGGCGGGAGCTCGCACGAGCAGTACTTC CASRSWGGGSSHEQYF TRBD2 TRBJ2-7 many TRBV6-5
TGCAGTGCTCTCGTCCGGGACAGGGTCTACGAGCAGTACTTC CSALVRDRVYEQYF TRBD1 TRBJ2-7 medium-sized TRBV20-1
TGTGCCAGTAGTCTCGGACTAGCGGGGTCAGAGACCCAGTACTTC CASSLGLAGSETQYF TRBD2 TRBJ2-5 medium-sized TRBV19
TGTGCCAGCTCACCAGACATTGATGAAAAACTGTTTTTT CASSPDIDEKLFF - TRBJ1-4 large TRBV18
TGTGCCTGGAGTGTACGACAGGGGGCAAAAGGCTACACCTTC CAWSVRQGAKGYTF TRBD1 TRBJ1-2 - TRBV30
TGCAGTGCCCCGGGACTAGCGGGGGCCTACAATGAGCAGTTCTTC CSAPGLAGAYNEQFF TRBD2 TRBJ2-1 - TRBV20-1
TGTGCCAGCAGCATGGGACAGCCTCAGAACACTGAAGCTTTCTTT CASSMGQPQNTEAFF TRBD1 TRBJ1-1 medium-sized TRBV5-4
TGTGCCAGCAGCTTGGGGGGCTATGGCTACACCTTC CASSLGGYGYTF - TRBJ1-2 medium-sized TRBV5-6
TGTGCCAGCAGCCCAATCCGGACAGGGTGGGGTTCACCCCTCCACTTT CASSPIRTGWGSPLHF TRBD1 TRBJ1-6 - TRBV11-2
TGCAGTGCCCCGTTGCCTACCACCTACGAGCAGTACTTC CSAPLPTTYEQYF - TRBJ2-7 - TRBV20-1
TGTGCCTGGAGTGTAGAAGGGGCATGGGCCACTGAAGCTTTCTTT CAWSVEGAWATEAFF - TRBJ1-1 - TRBV30
TGTGCCAGCAGTCTCATCGGCGGGCTGGGACGAGGCTCTGGAAACACCATATATTTT CASSLIGGLGRGSGNTIYF - TRBJ1-3 medium-sized TRBV6-2/TRBV6-3
TGTGCCAGCAGTTCCTTTTACAGGGGCCCAACTAATGAAAAACTGTTTTTT CASSSFYRGPTNEKLFF TRBD1 TRBJ1-4 medium-sized TRBV28
TGTGCCAGCAGCTCCAGGGGGACGGCCAGCTCCTACGAGCAGTACTTC CASSSRGTASSYEQYF TRBD1 TRBJ2-7 - TRBV7-2
TGCAGTGCTAGTGGTCCGGGCTCTGGAAACACCATATATTTT CSASGPGSGNTIYF - TRBJ1-3 - TRBV20-1
TGTGCCAGCAGCCCAGGGGCCTTGACGAACACTGAAGCTTTCTTT CASSPGALTNTEAFF - TRBJ1-1 medium-sized TRBV6-2/TRBV6-3
TGTGCCAGCTCCAATTCTATGTGGGAGACCCAGTACTTC CASSNSMWETQYF - TRBJ2-5 medium-sized TRBV18
TGTGCCAGCAGTTTACCTACCGGGACGGGTAATCAGCCCCAGCATTTT CASSLPTGTGNQPQHF - TRBJ1-5 - TRBV28
TGTGCCATTTCTCTTCGACAGAACACTGAAGCTTTCTTT CAISLRQNTEAFF - TRBJ1-1 medium-sized TRBV10-3
TGTGCCAGCACCTTGACAGGGGTGGGCACCTACGAGCAGTACTTC CASTLTGVGTYEQYF TRBD1 TRBJ2-7 many TRBV5-4
TGTGCCAGCTCACCCTTTTCCCCAGGGCCCAGCCAAGAGACCCAGTACTTC CASSPFSPGPSQETQYF - TRBJ2-5 medium-sized TRBV18
TGCAGCGTTGAAGGTTACAGCCCCCCCTACTACAATGAGCAGTTCTTC CSVEGYSPPYYNEQFF - TRBJ2-1 medium-sized TRBV29-1
TGTGCCAGCAGTTACGGCCCCAATCAGCCCCAGCATTTT CASSYGPNQPQHF - TRBJ1-5 many TRBV6-2/TRBV6-3
TGTGCCTGGAGTGCTGAAGGAGGGGCTGAAGCTTTCTTT CAWSAEGGAEAFF - TRBJ1-1 - TRBV30
TGTGCCAGCAGCGTAGGAGATCAATCGAGGATTAAGAACACCATATATTTT CASSVGDQSRIKNTIYF - TRBJ1-3 - TRBV9
TGTGCCAGCAGTCCCCGGGGGCAGCTCTATGGCTACACCTTC CASSPRGQLYGYTF - TRBJ1-2 few TRBV25-1
TGTGCCAGCTCGGAGACCGTATCTAATCAGCCCCAGCATTTT CASSETVSNQPQHF - TRBJ1-5 medium-sized TRBV27
TGCAGTGCTAAACAGGGGAATCAGCCCCAGCATTTT CSAKQGNQPQHF TRBD1 TRBJ1-5 - TRBV20-1
TGTGCCAGCTCACCATTAGGACAGGGAAATTCACCCCTCCACTTT CASSPLGQGNSPLHF TRBD1 TRBJ1-6 large TRBV18
TGTGCCAGCAGCTTAGAAGCGGGAGGGATCTACAATGAGCAGTTCTTC CASSLEAGGIYNEQFF TRBD2 TRBJ2-1 many TRBV7-2
TGCAGTGCTTCCCCACAGGGGAGGTACTATGGCTACACCTTC CSASPQGRYYGYTF TRBD1 TRBJ1-2 few TRBV20-1
TGCAGTGCTAGTGGCTACAGGACCTATGGCTACACCTTC CSASGYRTYGYTF - TRBJ1-2 medium-sized TRBV20-1
TGTGCCAGCAGTGAACCTATCACTCTAGCGGGTAGCTCCTACAATGAGCAGTTCTTC CASSEPITLAGSSYNEQFF TRBD2 TRBJ2-1 medium-sized TRBV6-1
TGTGCCTGGAGCCCCTCGTGGGGACAGGCGATCTATGGCTACACCTTC CAWSPSWGQAIYGYTF TRBD1 TRBJ1-2 many TRBV30
TGCAGTGCCACCAAGGACAACTACGAGCAGTACTTC CSATKDNYEQYF - TRBJ2-7 - TRBV20-1
TGTGCCAGCAGCCGTCCGGGACAGCTATATGGCTACACCTTC CASSRPGQLYGYTF TRBD1 TRBJ1-2 medium-sized TRBV6-2/TRBV6-3
TGTGCCAGCAGGGGACAGGGCTCCTATGGCTACACCTTC CASRGQGSYGYTF TRBD1 TRBJ1-2 medium-sized TRBV6-6
TGTGCCAGCAGCGCCTCGTTGGATACGCAGTATTTT CASSASLDTQYF - TRBJ2-3 - TRBV7-2
TGTGCCAGCAGCTTAAATCCCCCGGGACACACCTTC CASSLNPPGHTF - TRBJ1-2 medium-sized TRBV7-2
TGTGCCAGCAGTGCTAATAGCGGGGGGGCCGTGAATGAGCAGTTCTTC CASSANSGGAVNEQFF TRBD2 TRBJ2-1 - TRBV12-3/TRBV12-4
TGTGCCAGCCCTCGGACACGGCCGAACACCGGGGAGCTGTTTTTT CASPRTRPNTGELFF - TRBJ2-2 medium-sized TRBV18
TGTGCCAGCAGGGGGGTGACTGAAGCTTTCTTT CASRGVTEAFF - TRBJ1-1 - TRBV12-3/TRBV12-4